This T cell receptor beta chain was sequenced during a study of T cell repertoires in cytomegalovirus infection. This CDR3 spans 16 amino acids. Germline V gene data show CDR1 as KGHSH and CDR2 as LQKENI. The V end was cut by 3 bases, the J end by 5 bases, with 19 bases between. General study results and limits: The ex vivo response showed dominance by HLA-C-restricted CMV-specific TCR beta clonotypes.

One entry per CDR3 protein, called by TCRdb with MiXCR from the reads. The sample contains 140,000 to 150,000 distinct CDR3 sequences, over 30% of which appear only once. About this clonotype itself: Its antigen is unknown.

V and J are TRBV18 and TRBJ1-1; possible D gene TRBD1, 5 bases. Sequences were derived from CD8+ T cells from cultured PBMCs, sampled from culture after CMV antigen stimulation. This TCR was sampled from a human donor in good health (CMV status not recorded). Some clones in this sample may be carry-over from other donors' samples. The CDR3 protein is CASSPLRGHPSTEAFF. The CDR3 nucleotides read TGTGCCAGCTCACCCCTGAGAGGACACCCGAGTACTGAAGCTTTCTTT.